This T cell receptor (beta chain) was sequenced for a study of blood T cell repertoires in COVID-19. Overall study context: Samples taken during acute and convalescent COVID-19 were collected in the United States, Italy and Spain. T cells, B-cell-depleted T cells, or PBMCs supplied cDNA or gDNA.

The V gene's germline CDR1 is LGHNA and CDR2 YSLEER. Trimming removed 5 bases from V and 6 bases from J, with 14 bases in between. The CDR3 is 15 amino acids. In the study's own analysis: Amplified reference gene primers provided the basis for estimating nucleated cell counts. The table came from immunoSEQ multiplex PCR; TCRdb's copy has only in-frame clones and leaves some out. That table gives V, J and clone size, and the DNA gave D and trimming. The table lists approximately 110,000 clones, less than 85% of them singletons. The chain is built from TRBV4-3 and TRBJ1-6, with D possibly TRBD1 on 5 matching bases. Sequenced: peripheral blood. This clonotype originated in a human donor in a cohort sampled during active or convalescent COVID-19. Here the CDR3 reads CASSSRQTLNSPLHF. The CDR3 region has the DNA TGCGCCAGCAGCTCCCGACAGACACTTAATTCACCCCTCCACTTT.